Listed here is a single T cell receptor beta chain. CDR3 size: 15 residues. Trimming shortened V by 8 bases and J by 5 bases, and 22 bases separated the two germline ends. CDR1 ENHRY and CDR2 SYGVKD come from the germline V gene. If patients had autoimmune disease history or systemic immunosuppression, they were excluded. Sequencing used immunoSEQ multiplex PCR; TCRdb keeps in-frame clones, though not all of them. The sample includes 23,000 or so clones, more than 70% of them seen just once. This sample stems from a study of OX40 agonist ivuxolimab in advanced cancers. On the study more broadly: Hepatocellular carcinoma, melanoma, renal cell or head and neck cancer occurred in dose-escalation patients. Partial responses occurred in Three dose-escalation patients, one with hepatocellular carcinoma and two with cutaneous melanoma.

Sequencing was performed on CD4+ or CD8+ T cells sorted from blood, taken in a trial of the OX40 agonist ivuxolimab. The receptor was isolated from an adult with an advanced solid tumor such as melanoma, head and neck, liver or kidney cancer. J is TRBJ2-7 and V is TRBV10-3; D might be TRBD1 (5 bases). The CDR3 region is CAIYPPPGPIDEQYF. The CDR3 nucleotides read TGTGCCATCTACCCTCCGCCAGGGCCTATAGACGAGCAGTACTTC.